Listed here are 8 T cell receptor beta chains from one sample, sequenced in a study of T-cell memory formation after mild COVID-19. TCRdb processed the 5' RACE reads anew with MiXCR; each CDR3 protein has one entry. Of more than 70,000 distinct CDR3 sequences in the sample, over 11% are singletons; the top ten hold roughly a third. The sample consisted of PBMCs or a T cell subset sorted from them (not recorded which). Receptor source: an adult woman who had mild COVID-19 (a few samples of this study predate the infection). Cell type and time point are not known.

Here the CDR3 reads CASSYREGPYNEQFF. The DNA for the CDR3 is TGTGCCAGTAGTTATCGAGAGGGCCCCTACAATGAGCAGTTCTTC. The chain combines TRBV19 with TRBJ2-1; tentative D call: TRBD2 (5 bases). Germline CDR1 reads LNHDA; CDR2 reads SQIVND (reference sequence). There are 15 residues in the CDR3. The germline V and J ends were trimmed by 5 bases and 2 bases, with 13 bases remaining between them.

The rearrangement uses TRBV30 and TRBJ1-4; D is unclear. V was cut by 4 bases and J by 0 bases, with 15 bases left in between. This CDR3 is built from 16 residues. Germline values: CDR1 GTSNPN, CDR2 SVGIG (reference sequence). CDR3 nucleotide sequence: TGTGCCTGGACTTTCGCGGTTATGGCAACTAATGAAAAACTGTTTTTT. Its translation: CAWTFAVMATNEKLFF. The full variable domain, rest sourced from reference TRBV30 and TRBJ1-4, is SQTIHQWPATLVQPVGSPLSLECTVEGTSNPNLYWYRQAAGRGLQLLFYSVGIGQISSEVPQNLSASRPQDRQFILSSKKLLLSDSGFYLCAWTFAVMATNEKLFFGSGTQLSVL.

This clonotype was recorded a few times. The V and J genes are TRBV9 and TRBJ1-5; D is uncertain. The CDR3 has 14 amino acids. Germline V lookup: CDR1 SGDLS, CDR2 YYNGEE. The ends were cut back, 3 bases at V and 7 bases at J, with 14 bases in the middle. The chain's CDR3 is CASSGGGLGQPQHF. The CDR3 region has the DNA TGTGCCAGCAGCGGAGGCGGTCTCGGGCAGCCCCAGCATTTT.

This sequence joins TRBV7-9 and TRBJ2-5; D is perhaps TRBD2 (5 bases). The CDR3 consists of 14 residues. Germline V gene data show CDR1 as SEHNR and CDR2 as FQNEAQ (reference sequence). The germline V and J ends were trimmed by 6 bases and 2 bases, with 13 bases remaining between them. CDR3 DNA sequence: TGTGCCAGCAGTCATCGGACTGTACAAGAGACCCAGTACTTC. Translating it yields CASSHRTVQETQYF.

The chain links TRBV12-3 or TRBV12-4 to TRBJ1-6; 9 nucleotides match TRBD1. The ends lost 8 bases at V and 9 bases at J; junction bases unmatched: 11. This CDR3 spans 15 amino acids. The CDR3 sequence: CASASRGQGSSPLHF. DNA of the CDR3: TGTGCCAGCGCCTCAAGGGGACAGGGAAGTTCACCCCTCCACTTT.

The rearrangement joins TRBV10-2 to TRBJ2-7; D remains unclear. V lost 7 bases, J lost 4 bases, and 17 bases lay in between. The CDR3 totals 14 residues. Germline lookup yields CDR1 WSHSY and CDR2 SAAADI. The CDR3 DNA reads TGCGCCAGCAACATCGCTATACGGTGGTACGAGCAGTACTTC. This translates into CASNIAIRWYEQYF.

The chain couples TRBV15 to TRBJ2-2; 8 positions match TRBD1. Unmatched junction bases numbered 7, after V lost 0 bases and J lost 10 bases. The germline V gene encodes CDR1 LNHNV and CDR2 YYDKDF (reference sequence). This CDR3 comprises 15 residues. The CDR3 sequence is CATSRDRGRSEELFF. The CDR3 bases are TGTGCCACCAGCAGAGACAGGGGGCGGTCAGAGGAGCTGTTTTTT.

This clonotype came up a few times. The rearrangement uses TRBV10-3 and TRBJ2-1; 7 bases align to TRBD1. Germline assignment: CDR1 ENHRY and CDR2 SYGVKD. CDR3 length equals 11 residues. V shed 9 bases, J shed 5 bases, and the junction held 1 base outside the gene matches. The CDR3 DNA is TGTGCCATGGGGACAGACAATGAGCAGTTCTTC. Protein product: CAMGTDNEQFF.